This T cell receptor beta chain was recovered during a study of cytomegalovirus exposure and HLA in healthy donors. Study-level background: The roughly 700 first-cohort repertoires and the 100 to 150 validation repertoires shared the same platform, a later analysis reported. Study outcomes and limitations: A list of 164 TCR beta chains associated with cytomegalovirus was given. In vitro checks showed that a few CMV-associated chains really do target CMV antigens. TCR sequences were mostly rare, though some public TCRs occurred in many donors.

A word on this clone: As yet, its antigen is unknown.

Using immunoSEQ multiplex PCR, the repertoire was profiled, and TCRdb retains in-frame clones only, with some absent. This sample has fewer than 70,000 clones, with 85% to 95% found just once. This CDR3 has 14 residues. Germline assignment: CDR1 MNHEY and CDR2 SMNVEV (reference sequence). V lost 8 bases and J 3 bases, leaving 16 bases between the germline ends. Sequenced material: PBMCs. This chain connects TRBV27 to TRBJ1-2, with D perhaps matching TRBD1 (6 bases). The sequence was obtained from a woman younger than 30 in good health and CMV-seropositive. DNA of the CDR3: TGTGCCAGCGCTGGGGGCAGGGAGTACTATGGCTACACCTTC. Protein sequence: CASAGGREYYGYTF.